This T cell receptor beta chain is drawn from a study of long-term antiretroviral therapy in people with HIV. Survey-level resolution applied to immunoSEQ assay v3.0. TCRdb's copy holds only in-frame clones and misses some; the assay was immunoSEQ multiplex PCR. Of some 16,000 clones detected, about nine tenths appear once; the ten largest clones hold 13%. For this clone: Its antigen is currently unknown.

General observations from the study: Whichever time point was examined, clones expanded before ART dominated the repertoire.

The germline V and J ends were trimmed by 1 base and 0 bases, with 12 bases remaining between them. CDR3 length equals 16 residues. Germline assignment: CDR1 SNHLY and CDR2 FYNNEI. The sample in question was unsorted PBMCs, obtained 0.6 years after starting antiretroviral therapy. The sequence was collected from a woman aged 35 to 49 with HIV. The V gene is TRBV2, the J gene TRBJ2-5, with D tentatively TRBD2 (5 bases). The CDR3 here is CASSEVGGTYQETQYF. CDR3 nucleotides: TGTGCCAGCAGTGAAGTTGGAGGAACCTACCAAGAGACCCAGTACTTC.